This TCR beta chain comes out of a study of radiotherapy plus CTLA-4 blockade in lung cancer. Background on the study: Objective response rate was over 15%; disease control rate, 25% to 35%.

Points from the study as a whole: Interferon-beta, together with early blood T cell clone dynamics, reportedly best predicted response. Radiotherapy plus ipilimumab was followed by expansion in blood of tumor-derived TCR clones.

Measured with immunoSEQ multiplex PCR; TCRdb has only the in-frame clones, and not every one. The top ten clones hold around 2.8% of a sample with 90,000 to 100,000 clones, approximately 72% of them seen once. Remarks on this clone: The target antigen is unknown.

CDR3 length equals 14 residues. Trimming took off 1 base at V and 3 bases at J, with 9 bases between the two ends. Germline CDR1 reads LNHDA; CDR2 reads SQIVND (reference sequence). The V gene is TRBV19, the J gene TRBJ1-2; tentatively, D is TRBD1 (5 bases). Sequenced material: peripheral blood, taken from a patient treated with radiotherapy plus ipilimumab. This TCR derives from a human donor with non-small cell lung cancer who had a partial response to radiotherapy plus ipilimumab. Some clones in this sample may be carry-over from other donors' samples. The CDR3 DNA sequence: TGTGCCAGTAGTATAGGTTGGACACACTATGGCTACACCTTC. It specifies CASSIGWTHYGYTF.